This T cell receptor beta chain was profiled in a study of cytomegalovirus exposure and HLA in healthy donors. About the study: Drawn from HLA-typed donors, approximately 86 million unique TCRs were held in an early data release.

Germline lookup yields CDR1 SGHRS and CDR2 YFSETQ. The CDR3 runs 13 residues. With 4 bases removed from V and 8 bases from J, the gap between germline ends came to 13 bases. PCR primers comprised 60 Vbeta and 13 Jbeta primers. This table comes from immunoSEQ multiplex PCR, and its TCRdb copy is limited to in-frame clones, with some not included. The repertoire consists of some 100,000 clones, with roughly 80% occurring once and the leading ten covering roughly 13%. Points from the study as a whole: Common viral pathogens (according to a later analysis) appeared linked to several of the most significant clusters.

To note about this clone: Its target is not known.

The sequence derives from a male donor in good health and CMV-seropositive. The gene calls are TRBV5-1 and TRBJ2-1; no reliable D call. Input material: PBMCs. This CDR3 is CASSLTLHDEQFF. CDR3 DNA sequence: TGCGCCAGCAGCCTAACGCTCCACGATGAGCAGTTCTTC. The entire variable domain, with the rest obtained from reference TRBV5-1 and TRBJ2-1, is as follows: KAGVTQTPRYLIKTRGQQVTLSCSPISGHRSVSWYQQTPGQGLQFLFEYFSETQRNKGNFPGRFSGRQFSNSRSEMNVSTLELGDSALYLCASSLTLHDEQFFGPGTRLTVL.